The entry below describes one T cell receptor beta chain. The sample comes from a study of blood T cell repertoires in COVID-19. TCRdb's copy holds only in-frame clones and misses some; the assay was immunoSEQ multiplex PCR. In the table there are 150,000 to 180,000 clones, about 90% of which are singletons. The sequence came from a man aged 45-60 years with acute or convalescent COVID-19. The sample was peripheral blood.

The DNA of the CDR3 is TGTGCCAGCAGTTACTCGGCAGGAGGGAATCAGCCCCAGCATTTT. It translates to CASSYSAGGNQPQHF. The chain couples TRBV6-5 to TRBJ1-5, with D unresolved. V dropped 0 bases and J dropped 4 bases, with 10 bases sitting between them. The germline V gene encodes CDR1 MNHEY and CDR2 SVGAGI. The length of the CDR3 is 15 residues.